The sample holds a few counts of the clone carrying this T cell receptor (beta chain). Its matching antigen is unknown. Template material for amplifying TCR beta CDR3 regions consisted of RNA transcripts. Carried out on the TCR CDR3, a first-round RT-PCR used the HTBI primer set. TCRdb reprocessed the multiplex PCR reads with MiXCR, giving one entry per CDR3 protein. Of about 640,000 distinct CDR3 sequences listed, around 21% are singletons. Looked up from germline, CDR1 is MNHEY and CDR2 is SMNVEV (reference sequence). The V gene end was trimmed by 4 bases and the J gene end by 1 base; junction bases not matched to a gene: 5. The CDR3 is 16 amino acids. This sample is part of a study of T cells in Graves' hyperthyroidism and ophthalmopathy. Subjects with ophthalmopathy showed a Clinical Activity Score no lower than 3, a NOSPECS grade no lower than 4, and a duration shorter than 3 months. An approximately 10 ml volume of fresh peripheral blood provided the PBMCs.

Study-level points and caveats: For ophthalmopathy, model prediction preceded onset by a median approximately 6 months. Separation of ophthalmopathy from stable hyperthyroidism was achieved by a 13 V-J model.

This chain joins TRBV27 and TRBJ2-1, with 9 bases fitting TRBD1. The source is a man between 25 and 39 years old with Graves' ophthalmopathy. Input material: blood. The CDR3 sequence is CASSSAGQGSYNEQFF. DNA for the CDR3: TGTGCCAGCAGTTCAGCGGGACAGGGATCCTACAATGAGCAGTTCTTC.